Presented here are 27 T cell receptor beta chains from one specimen sequenced in a study of identical twins. TCRdb reprocessed the 5' RACE reads with MiXCR, giving one entry per CDR3 protein. The profile shows 310,000 or so distinct CDR3 sequences, roughly 8.6% of them singletons. In addition, the sample was reused for a study of yellow fever vaccine responses in identical twins.

The sequencing input was CD8+ T cells sorted from blood. These TCRs come from a woman under 30 in good health.

The rearrangement joins TRBV4-2 to TRBJ1-5, with TRBD1 matching 8 bases. The V gene end was trimmed by 3 bases and the J gene end by 5 bases; junction bases not matched to a gene: 6. The germline V gene encodes CDR1 LGHNA and CDR2 YNFKEQ. This CDR3 has 15 amino acids. The CDR3 loop is CASSHLDRGDQPQHF. The CDR3 DNA reads as TGTGCCAGCAGCCACCTAGACAGGGGAGATCAGCCCCAGCATTTT.

V and J are TRBV30 and TRBJ2-7; 9 bases are shared with TRBD1. Germline values: CDR1 GTSNPN, CDR2 SVGIG (reference sequence). The CDR3 is 13 amino acids. The CDR3 DNA follows: TGTGTTCTGCGGGGGACAGGGTCCCTCGAGCAGTACTTC. As protein: CVLRGTGSLEQYF.

This chain links TRBV24-1 with TRBJ2-3, with D unclear. Trimming cost V 7 bases and J 5 bases, with 12 bases left between them. The CDR3 spans 13 residues. Germline V CDR1 and CDR2: KGHDR, SFDVKD. In nucleotides, the CDR3 is TGTGCCACCAGAAGTGGCGTCGGAGATACGCAGTATTTT. Its protein is CATRSGVGDTQYF.

At least ten counts were recorded for this clonotype. The chain employs TRBV6-1 and TRBJ1-2; tentative D call: TRBD1 (5 bases). The CDR3 runs 14 residues. Trimming took off 6 bases at V and 5 bases at J, with 16 bases between the two ends. The germline CDR1 and CDR2 sequences are MNHNS and SASEGT. Written as DNA, the CDR3 is TGTGCCAGCAGCTTTTCCGGGACGGCTTATGGCTACACCTTC. Its protein product is CASSFSGTAYGYTF.

This clonotype was counted at least ten times. The rearrangement uses TRBV5-1 and TRBJ2-1; TRBD1 or TRBD2 may be the D gene (5 bases each). The CDR3 runs to 14 residues. CDR1 and CDR2 (germline): SGHRS, YFSETQ. Trimming shortened V by 0 bases and J by 10 bases, and 14 bases separated the two germline ends. The CDR3 DNA sequence: TGCGCCAGCAGCTTGGGGTACGGGGCCACGGAGCAGTTCTTC. Its translation: CASSLGYGATEQFF.

This clonotype was seen a few times. The rearrangement joins TRBV4-3 to TRBJ2-3; D ambiguous. Trimming left V 0 bases short and J 6 bases short, with 7 bases between. Germline V CDR1 and CDR2: LGHNA, YSLEER. The CDR3 consists of 13 residues. CDR3 DNA sequence: TGCGCCAGCAGCCAAGATCTGGACGATACGCAGTATTTT. It translates to CASSQDLDDTQYF.

The J gene is TRBJ2-7, the V gene TRBV3-1; possible D gene TRBD1, 6 bases. V was pared by 3 bases and J by 1 base, with 7 bases between. Germline CDR1 is LGHDT and CDR2 is YNNKEL (reference sequence). There are 13 residues in the CDR3. The DNA for the CDR3 is TGTGCCAGCAGCCACGGACAGTCCTACGAGCAGTACTTC. Residues: CASSHGQSYEQYF.

The rearrangement links TRBV7-2 to TRBJ2-1, with 9 bases matching TRBD2. The length of the CDR3 is 14 residues. The J segment lost 6 bases and the V segment lost 5 bases, leaving 5 bases of the junction unmatched. Germline loops: CDR1 SGHTA, CDR2 FQGNSA. The DNA for the CDR3 is TGTGCCAGCAGCATGGGACTAGCTGGCAATGAGCAGTTCTTC. It codes for CASSMGLAGNEQFF.

This clonotype was seen many times. J is TRBJ2-7 and V is TRBV14, with TRBD1 matching over 9 bases. The length of the CDR3 is 15 residues. Germline assignment: CDR1 SGHDN and CDR2 FVKESK. V was pared by 4 bases and J by 7 bases, with 11 bases of the junction left unmatched. For the CDR3, the DNA is TGTGCCAGCAGCCCGCGAGGGACAGGGTTTTTGGAGCAGTACTTC. Translation gives CASSPRGTGFLEQYF.

This clonotype has only a few counts. The J gene is TRBJ2-1, the V gene TRBV27; perhaps TRBD2 as D (9 bases). V shed 7 bases and J shed 2 bases, with 24 bases lying between them. The CDR3 is 18 residues long. Germline V lookup: CDR1 MNHEY, CDR2 SMNVEV (reference sequence). The CDR3 DNA is TGTGCCAGCACCCTGACAGGGGAGCGGGGGGTCCCCTACAATGAGCAGTTCTTC. Amino acids: CASTLTGERGVPYNEQFF.

The chain has TRBV10-2 and TRBJ2-1; D remains ambiguous. Germline CDR1 and CDR2: WSHSY and SAAADI. The CDR3 spans 15 residues. Trimming pared 3 bases from V and 0 bases from J, leaving 9 bases between. DNA for the CDR3: TGCGCCAGCAGTGAAAGGTGGGGCTCCTACAATGAGCAGTTCTTC. It is translated as CASSERWGSYNEQFF.

This clonotype has just a few counts. The chain links TRBV7-9 to TRBJ2-7, with D possibly matching TRBD1 (6 bases). V was trimmed by 0 bases and J by 0 bases, leaving 12 bases between them. Germline values: CDR1 SEHNR, CDR2 FQNEAQ (reference sequence). CDR3 length equals 16 residues. The CDR3 region is CASSLAAGTNSYEQYF. For the CDR3, the DNA is TGTGCCAGCAGCTTAGCGGCCGGGACAAACTCCTACGAGCAGTACTTC.

This clonotype was picked up a small number of times. This chain joins TRBV10-3 and TRBJ2-7, with 9 bases matching TRBD2. This CDR3 spans 16 amino acids. Germline CDR1 is ENHRY and CDR2 is SYGVKD. The junction had 12 bases not matched to a gene; V was cut back by 8 bases and J by 1 base. The CDR3 DNA reads TGTGCCATCTCGGGGCGGGGGGGCGAGAGGTCCTACGAGCAGTACTTC. This encodes CAISGRGGERSYEQYF.

This clonotype was observed at least ten times. This chain uses TRBV20-1 with TRBJ2-7, with 13 positions matching TRBD2. Germline V gene sequence: CDR1 DFQATT, CDR2 SNEGSKA (reference sequence). CDR3 length equals 18 residues. V lost 3 bases to trimming and J lost 2 bases; unmatched junction nucleotides: 13. The CDR3 nucleotides read TGCAGTGCTAGGGGACTAGCGGGATACGAGAGCGAAGCCTACGAGCAGTACTTC. Translating it yields CSARGLAGYESEAYEQYF.

This clonotype appeared many times. The chain uses TRBV5-1 and TRBJ2-7; tentatively, D is TRBD1 or TRBD2 (5 bases each). The CDR3 is 15 residues long. V lost 0 bases and J lost 0, with 10 bases in between. The germline V gene encodes CDR1 SGHRS and CDR2 YFSETQ. CDR3 sequence reads: CASSLEGPHSYEQYF. The CDR3, as DNA: TGCGCCAGCAGCTTGGAGGGACCGCACTCCTACGAGCAGTACTTC.

This chain connects TRBV12-3 or TRBV12-4 to TRBJ2-3; TRBD1 matches at 10 bases. V lost 7 bases, J lost 4 bases, and 8 bases stayed unmatched. The CDR3 totals 15 residues. The CDR3 sequence: CASNSDRGPSDTQYF. CDR3 coding DNA: TGTGCCAGCAATTCTGACAGGGGGCCTTCAGATACGCAGTATTTT.

The rearrangement uses TRBV12-3 or TRBV12-4 and TRBJ1-2; D gene unclear. The CDR3 runs to 16 residues. With 7 bases removed from V and 6 bases from J, the gap between germline ends came to 24 bases. The DNA of the CDR3 is TGTGCCAGCACCCAACTGACTAACGGGGAGACTAATGGCTACACCTTC. This sequence encodes CASTQLTNGETNGYTF.

The CDR3 nucleotides are TGCAGTGCTAAAACCCAGACAACTCTAAAGAGCTCCTACGAGCAGTACTTC. Protein sequence: CSAKTQTTLKSSYEQYF. The chain has TRBV20-1 and TRBJ2-7; D is ambiguous. The CDR3 totals 17 residues. CDR1 DFQATT and CDR2 SNEGSKA come from the germline V gene (reference sequence). V lost 4 bases and J 0 bases, leaving 22 bases between the germline ends.

This clonotype appeared a few times. The chain employs TRBV27 and TRBJ2-7; possible D gene TRBD1, 5 bases. The germline V gene has CDR1 MNHEY and CDR2 SMNVEV (reference sequence). The CDR3 covers 12 residues. V lost 8 bases and J 4 bases, leaving 12 bases between the germline ends. CDR3: CASWTAGYEQYF. The CDR3 region has the DNA TGTGCCAGCTGGACGGCAGGGTACGAGCAGTACTTC.

This clonotype was detected only a few times. The V gene is TRBV4-3, the J gene TRBJ2-7, with 14 bases fitting TRBD2. Germline CDR1 and CDR2: LGHNA and YSLEER. V was clipped by 0 bases and J by 5 bases; unmatched bases: 6. The CDR3 is made up of 17 amino acids. CDR3 amino acids: CASSQDGLAGGDDEQYF. The CDR3 bases are TGCGCCAGCAGCCAAGATGGACTAGCGGGAGGTGACGACGAGCAGTACTTC.

This clonotype was picked up many times. The V and J genes are TRBV7-9 and TRBJ1-2; D unclear. Trimming stripped 1 base from V and 8 bases from J, with 11 bases between. This CDR3 is 13 amino acids long. The germline CDR1 and CDR2 sequences are SEHNR and FQNEAQ (reference sequence). CDR3 in amino acids: CASSLVVEQGYTF. The CDR3 coding sequence is TGTGCCAGCAGCTTAGTTGTCGAGCAAGGCTACACCTTC.

About this clonotype itself: Germline is not matched at one junction end, which may reflect a read error. This rearrangement joins TRBV5-5 to TRBJ2-7; weak D call: TRBD1 (5 bases). The CDR3 runs to 14 residues. Germline-derived CDR1 and CDR2 are SGHKS and YYEKEE (reference sequence). CDR3 in DNA: TGTGCCATCAGCTTGGGGCGCCTCTCCTACGAGCAGTACTTC. This translates into CAISLGRLSYEQYF.

This clonotype came up many times. V and J are TRBV11-2 and TRBJ2-3; 7 bases line up with TRBD2. Germline CDR1 and CDR2: SGHAT and FQNNGV. This CDR3 is built from 14 residues. Trimming removed 8 bases from V and 6 bases from J; junction bases left unmatched: 11. CDR3 nucleotides: TGTGCCAGCGGGGGGGGTACTAGTTTGGATACGCAGTATTTT. Its translation: CASGGGTSLDTQYF.

This clonotype was observed a handful of times. This chain connects TRBV20-1 to TRBJ2-1, with D unresolved. Per the germline V gene, CDR1 is DFQATT and CDR2 is SNEGSKA (reference sequence). V shed 0 bases and J shed 6 bases, with 15 bases lying between them. This CDR3 is 15 amino acids long. CDR3 loop: CSARELTRSGNEQFF. The CDR3 bases are TGCAGTGCTAGAGAACTTACCAGGTCTGGCAATGAGCAGTTCTTC.

The gene calls are TRBV4-3 and TRBJ2-7, with 7 bases matching TRBD2. This CDR3 spans 17 amino acids. V lost 1 base, J lost 0 bases, and 9 bases stayed unmatched. Germline V lookup: CDR1 LGHNA, CDR2 YSLEER. In nucleotides, the CDR3 is TGCGCCAGCAGCCAAGCGCCCGGGCGGGGGAGCTCCTACGAGCAGTACTTC. Amino acid sequence: CASSQAPGRGSSYEQYF.

This clonotype has a handful of counts. The V gene is TRBV7-6, the J gene TRBJ2-5; TRBD2 matches at 8 bases. J gave up 2 bases and V 4 bases, and 9 bases lay outside the gene matches. This CDR3 has 16 residues. CDR1 is SGHVS and CDR2 is FNYEAQ in the germline V gene. CDR3 bases: TGTGCCAGCAGCTCCCGATTAGCGGGGTGGCAAGAGACCCAGTACTTC. As protein: CASSSRLAGWQETQYF. Drawing the rest from reference TRBV7-6 and TRBJ2-5, the complete variable domain is GAGVSQSPRYKVTKRGQDVALRCDPISGHVSLYWYRQALGQGPEFLTYFNYEAQQDKSGLPNDRFSAERPEGSISTLTIQRTEQRDSAMYRCASSSRLAGWQETQYFGPGTRLLVL.

The chain couples TRBV2 to TRBJ2-5, with no clear D. Germline loops: CDR1 SNHLY, CDR2 FYNNEI. Trimming took 8 bases from V and 5 from J, leaving 15 bases between them. This CDR3 is built from 13 residues. The CDR3 DNA reads as TGTGCCAGCCGCTCCGGGCCCTCGGAGACCCAGTACTTC. It is translated as CASRSGPSETQYF.